The TCR beta chain under discussion was sequenced for a study of identical twins. Study conclusions and caveats: For cord blood, abundant beta clonotypes had fewer insertions, unlike memory repertoires, which showed none.

The authors used template switching to add a universal primer site and gave cDNA unique molecular identifiers. TCRdb itself ran the 5' RACE reads through MiXCR, one entry per CDR3 protein. In the table there are more than 400,000 distinct CDR3 sequences, roughly 15% of which are singletons. Worth noting for this clonotype: As yet, its antigen is unknown.

The V gene lost 4 bases and the J gene lost 8 bases, with 17 bases spanning the gap. CDR3 length: 13 residues. Germline V gives CDR1 SQVTM, CDR2 ANQGSEA. Separately, the same data were catalogued under a study of yellow fever vaccine responses in identical twins.

This receptor was obtained from a woman between 18 and 30 years old in good health. Material: CD4+ T cells sorted from blood. The rearrangement uses TRBV29-1 and TRBJ1-1; no clear D gene. Here the CDR3 reads CSVGPGSPTEAFF. The CDR3 DNA reads TGCAGCGTTGGTCCAGGCAGCCCAACCGAAGCTTTCTTT.